A selection of T cell receptor beta chains follows, all from one sample in a study of T cells in Graves' hyperthyroidism and ophthalmopathy. TCRdb re-called the multiplex PCR reads through MiXCR, storing one row per CDR3 protein. The sample lists 350,000 to 400,000 distinct CDR3 sequences; 15% to 20% were seen once. The specimen was blood. The receptors originated from a woman aged 18-30 years with Graves' hyperthyroidism. Both conserved end residues are part of each CDR3. Expanded clones are given a class, and other clones once, few, many or no size at all.

j_call | clone_size | v_call | cdr3_aa
TRBJ2-6 | many | TRBV6-1 | CASSDGQAGANVLTF
TRBJ1-5 | many | TRBV19 | CASSIPSRGNQPQHF
TRBJ1-3 | many | TRBV4-1 | CASSAQGGGNTIYF
TRBJ2-7 | many | TRBV6-1 | CASRDVGKEVEQYF
TRBJ2-7 | NA | TRBV6-1 | CASSRGRLYEQYF
TRBJ1-1 | many | TRBV20-1 | CSARDLRGPSEAFF
TRBJ2-7 | few | TRBV5-1 | CASSSHRSSQQYF
TRBJ1-2 | many | TRBV12-3/TRBV12-4 | CANSDSLTGGYTF
TRBJ1-3 | many | TRBV6-1 | CASRAGTSGNTIYF
TRBJ2-7 | many | TRBV11-1 | CASSPGAGLSYEQYF
TRBJ2-7 | many | TRBV7-9 | CASWGESSYEQYF
TRBJ1-3 | many | TRBV20-1 | CSAPVGGLGNTIYF
TRBJ1-5 | NA | TRBV12-3/TRBV12-4 | CAGSEGGANQPQHF
TRBJ2-1 | few | TRBV7-6 | CASSLAGGTMEVLSSYNEQFF
TRBJ1-5 | many | TRBV6-2/TRBV6-3 | CASSYLNQPQHF